This T cell receptor beta chain is drawn from a study of CD8+ T cells in alopecia areata. In the study overall: Using the percentage of affected scalp area, treated patients' severity was scored.

With 5 bases removed from V and 5 bases from J, the gap between germline ends came to 10 bases. The CDR3 contains 13 residues. Germline V CDR1 and CDR2: SGHTA, FQGNSA. The treatment denotes: oral pan-JAK inhibitor, 5-10 mg twice daily. Investigators isolated RNA and reverse transcribed it into cDNA to act as the sequencing template. The data were produced by immunoSEQ multiplex PCR, yet TCRdb's version contains in-frame clones alone and is incomplete. The sample includes under 200,000 clones, roughly two thirds of them seen just once. As for this clone: The antigen is unknown.

Points from the study as a whole: Scalp clonality and expanded CD8+ clones among the top 100 showed significant decreases with tofacitinib.

The gene calls are TRBV7-2 and TRBJ2-1; D perhaps matches TRBD2 (5 bases). This clonotype was sampled from a human donor with alopecia areata. The sequences come from CD4+ T cells sorted from blood, collected at week 4, from a patient treated with tofacitinib. CDR3 protein: CASSPGVNNEQFF. The CDR3, as DNA: TGTGCCAGCAGCCCCGGGGTCAACAATGAGCAGTTCTTC.